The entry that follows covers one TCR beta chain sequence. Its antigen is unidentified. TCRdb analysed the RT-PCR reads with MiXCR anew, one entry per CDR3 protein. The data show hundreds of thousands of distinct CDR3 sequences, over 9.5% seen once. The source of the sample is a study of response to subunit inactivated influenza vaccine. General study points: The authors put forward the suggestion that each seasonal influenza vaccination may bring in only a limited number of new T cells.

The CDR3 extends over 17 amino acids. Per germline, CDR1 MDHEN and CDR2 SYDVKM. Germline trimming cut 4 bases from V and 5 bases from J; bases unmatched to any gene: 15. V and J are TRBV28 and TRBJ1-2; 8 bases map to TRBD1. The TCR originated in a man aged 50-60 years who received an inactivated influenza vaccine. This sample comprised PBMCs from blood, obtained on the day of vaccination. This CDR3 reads CASSSPGQAYLPYGYTF. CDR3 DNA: TGTGCCAGCAGTTCTCCGGGACAGGCTTACTTACCTTATGGCTACACCTTC.